The following is a T cell receptor (beta chain) sequence with its context. Antigen specificity is unknown. The record originates from a study of OX40 agonist ivuxolimab in advanced cancers. At the level of the study: Patients received intravenous ivuxolimab every 2 weeks at 0.01 to 10 mg/kg. Study-wide findings and caveats: Relative to CD4+, CD8+ T cells held more expanded clones on average.

Here immunoSEQ multiplex PCR was the method, and the copy in TCRdb shows in-frame clones only, minus some. This repertoire shows 35,000 to 45,000 clones, around 83% found once; its top ten account for around a fifth. A history of autoimmune disease or systemic immunosuppression excluded patients. Sequenced here: CD4+ or CD8+ T cells sorted from blood, sampled in a trial of the OX40 agonist ivuxolimab. The TCR originated in an adult with an advanced solid tumor such as melanoma, head and neck, liver or kidney cancer.

In DNA, the CDR3 is TGTGCCAGCAGCCCACAGGGGACGGCTAACTATGGCTACACCTTC. Protein sequence: CASSPQGTANYGYTF. This chain links TRBV11-2 with TRBJ1-2; TRBD1 agrees at 7 bases. V dropped 5 bases and J dropped 0; count of bases not matched to a gene: 6. Germline CDR1 SGHAT, CDR2 FQNNGV. The length of the CDR3 is 15 residues. Complete variable domain (other parts from reference TRBV11-2 and TRBJ1-2): EAGVAQSPRYKIIEKRQSVAFWCNPISGHATLYWYQQILGQGPKLLIQFQNNGVVDDSQLPKDRFSAERLKGVDSTLKIQPAKLEDSAVYLCASSPQGTANYGYTFGSGTRLTVV.